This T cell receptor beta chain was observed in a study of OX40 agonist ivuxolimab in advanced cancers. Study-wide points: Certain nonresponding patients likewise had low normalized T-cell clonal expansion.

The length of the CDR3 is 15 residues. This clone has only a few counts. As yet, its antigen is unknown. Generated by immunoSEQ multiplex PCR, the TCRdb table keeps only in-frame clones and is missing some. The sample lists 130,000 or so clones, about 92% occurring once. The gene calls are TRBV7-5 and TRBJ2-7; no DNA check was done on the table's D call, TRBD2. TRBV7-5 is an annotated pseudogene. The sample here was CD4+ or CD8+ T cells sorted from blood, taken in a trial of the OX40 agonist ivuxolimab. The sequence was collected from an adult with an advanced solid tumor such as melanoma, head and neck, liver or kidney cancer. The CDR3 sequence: CARSSRTSGRNEQYF. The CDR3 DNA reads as TGTGCCAGAAGCTCCCGGACTAGCGGGAGGAACGAGCAGTACTTC.